This T cell receptor (beta chain) was captured in a study of post-analysis software for immune sequencing data (dated by TCRdb to about 2015). For context, the study as a whole: The recorded disease courses included relapsing-remitting, secondary progressive and progressive-relapsing multiple sclerosis, and some patients had no subtype annotation. Patient repertoires were compared against 10 to 12 previously published healthy control repertoires from donors aged roughly 6 to 27 years. A subset of samples was prepared in parallel using single-end sample barcoding, then pooled and co-amplified after Illumina adapter ligation. Overall results and qualifications from the work: The control group was slightly older than the multiple sclerosis patient group. Significantly higher frequencies in patients than in controls were found for roughly 5 TRBV segments, including TRBV5-6, TRBV5-1 and TRBV20-1. Direct clustering with F measure showed strong co-clustering of samples prepared in the same batch, prompting a batch-effect correction. Significantly lower normalized Chao1 diversity was found in multiple sclerosis patients than in controls, suggesting substantial peripheral T-cell clonal expansion.

The time point label corresponds to: second blood draw from one MS patient after hematopoietic stem cell transplantation. To demonstrate the VDJtools post-analysis software, the study profiled TCR beta repertoires from the peripheral blood of approximately twelve young patients with multiple sclerosis. Multiple sclerosis patients were children and adolescents aged about 6 to 16 years. V loses 5 bases at its end and J loses 3 bases; junction bases beyond the gene matches: 6. The CDR3 covers 15 residues, taking in both the cysteine and the phenylalanine. CDR3 DNA is the only sequence kept; it has 45 bases, read in frame from the first base. Concerning this clonotype itself: This receptor's antigen is unknown. Base qualities were left out, and no much larger clone turns up one base away.

Receptor libraries were prepared by PCR. The sequencing machine was an Illumina HiSeq 2500. Unique molecular identifiers were incorporated into TCR beta cDNA libraries to reduce PCR and sequencing biases. Approximately 500,000 cDNA molecules were obtained per 1 to 10 million input T cells, so each molecule approximated one T cell. The same protocol used for the earlier healthy control dataset was applied to prepare and sequence the patient libraries. Samples belonging to the same batch were prepared together, multiplexed and sequenced on a shared HiSeq lane. In the paper's pipeline: MIGEC was used to process the raw barcoded reads, and molecular identifier groups with only a single read were discarded before consensus assembly and CDR3 extraction. VDJtools was used for post-analysis of the clonotype tables, and diversity was normalized by down-sampling every dataset to the size of the smallest sample. Repertoire overlap clustering matched CDR3 amino acid but not nucleotide sequences to correct batch-related cross-sample contamination. Through fastp at Q25 and MiXCR, TCRdb rebuilt clones from the public reads, retaining in-frame beta chains. Entries are consolidated by CDR3 protein sequence, retaining the most common genes and DNA. The V and J calls here are based on TCRdb, not the publication. In this sample the table shows over 150,000 distinct CDR3 sequences, roughly 40% of which occur a single time. The ten most abundant clones make up 28% of the sample.

This receptor was identified in a girl aged 10 to 17 with multiple sclerosis. Donor details come from another sample of the same person, matched by shared clones. The source was blood, collected after autologous hematopoietic stem cell transplantation. The chain links TRBV12-3 or TRBV12-4 with TRBJ2-3; 9 bases in between match TRBD1. CDR3 sequence: CASSTPGTGTDTQYF. The nucleotides are TGTGCCAGCAGTACCCCCGGGACAGGGACAGATACGCAGTATTTT.